The clone carrying this T cell receptor beta chain was seen a handful of times. One entry per CDR3 protein, called by TCRdb with MiXCR from the RACE reads. The table records around 99,000 distinct CDR3 sequences, approximately 10% of them present only once. The data are from a study of human T cells and chemical hapten exposure. The germline V gene encodes CDR1 SGHTA and CDR2 FQGNSA. Trimming shortened V by 6 bases and J by 2 bases, and 12 bases separated the two germline ends. This CDR3 has 14 amino acids. Sample time point: patch test 2, 6 weeks after DPC sensitization. The treatment was: therapeutic diphenylcyclopropenone sensitization with weekly scalp DPC.

Here the sequenced sample was whole blood, taken in connection with sensitization to the hapten diphenylcyclopropenone (DPC). The genes are TRBV7-2 and TRBJ2-3; D possibly corresponds to TRBD2 (7 bases). The source is a man aged 35-49 years with alopecia areata. Some clones in this sample may be carry-over from other donors' samples. CDR3 sequence: CASREGGFTDTQYF. In nucleotides, the CDR3 is TGTGCCAGCAGGGAGGGGGGGTTCACAGATACGCAGTATTTT. Full variable domain (missing parts from reference TRBV7-2 and TRBJ2-3): GAGVSQSPSNKVTEKGKDVELRCDPISGHTALYWYRQSLGQGLEFLIYFQGNSAPDKSGLPSDRFSAERTGGSVSTLTIQRTQQEDSAVYLCASREGGFTDTQYFGPGTRLTVL.